The 6 T cell receptor beta chains below all came from one sample that was sequenced in a study of identical twins. TCRdb reprocessed the 5' RACE reads with MiXCR, giving one entry per CDR3 protein. The data contain hundreds of thousands of distinct CDR3 sequences, around 8.6% of them singletons. These data also formed part of another study, on yellow fever vaccine responses in identical twins.

The specimen was PBMCs. Every receptor here comes from a woman under 30 in good health.

The sample holds one count of this clonotype. The gene calls are TRBV25-1 and TRBJ2-3; TRBD2 agrees at 8 bases. Trimming cost V 6 bases and J 5 bases; bases outside gene matches: 19. The CDR3 length is 18 residues. Germline V gives CDR1 MGHDK, CDR2 SYGVNS. CDR3 in amino acids: CASSETLIPAGERDTQYF. The CDR3 DNA reads as TGTGCCAGCAGCGAAACGCTTATTCCAGCGGGGGAGAGAGATACGCAGTATTTT.

This clonotype was observed a handful of times. V is TRBV20-1 and J is TRBJ2-1, with 9 nucleotides matching TRBD1. Germline lookup yields CDR1 DFQATT and CDR2 SNEGSKA (reference sequence). The ends lost 5 bases at V and 4 bases at J; junction bases unmatched: 9. This CDR3 region has 15 residues. The CDR3 protein is CSARPGQGQYNEQFF. The CDR3 DNA follows: TGCAGTGCTCGCCCGGGACAGGGTCAGTACAATGAGCAGTTCTTC.

J is TRBJ1-1 and V is TRBV20-1, with no clear D. The V end was cut by 5 bases, the J end by 8 bases, with 6 bases between. This CDR3 spans 9 amino acids. Looked up from germline, CDR1 is DFQATT and CDR2 is SNEGSKA (reference sequence). For the CDR3, the DNA is TGCAGTGCTTCCATAGAAGCTTTCTTT. Translating gives CSASIEAFF.

J is TRBJ2-3 and V is TRBV14; no clear D. Germline CDR1 reads SGHDN; CDR2 reads FVKESK. Trimming took 0 bases from V and 2 from J, leaving 6 bases between them. The CDR3 covers 14 residues. Written as DNA, the CDR3 is TGTGCCAGCAGCCAAGATAGGACCACAGATACGCAGTATTTT. This encodes CASSQDRTTDTQYF. The full variable domain, rest sourced from reference TRBV14 and TRBJ2-3, is EAGVTQFPSHSVIEKGQTVTLRCDPISGHDNLYWYRRVMGKEIKFLLHFVKESKQDESGMPNNRFLAERTGGTYSTLKVQPAELEDSGVYFCASSQDRTTDTQYFGPGTRLTVL.

This clonotype was observed at least ten times. The chain uses TRBV10-3 and TRBJ2-2; no clear D gene. The germline V gene has CDR1 ENHRY and CDR2 SYGVKD. Trimming removed 6 bases from V and 5 bases from J, with 7 bases in between. The CDR3 has 12 amino acids. In DNA form, the CDR3 reads TGTGCCATCAGCTGGGGTACCGGGGAGCTGTTTTTT. Its protein product is CAISWGTGELFF.

The chain has TRBV3-1 and TRBJ2-3, with a tentative D call TRBD1 (5 bases). This CDR3 contains 15 residues. CDR1 and CDR2 from the germline V gene are LGHDT and YNNKEL (reference sequence). The V and J ends lost 2 bases and 1 base respectively, with 10 bases between them. The CDR3 region is CASSQRQYGTDTQYF. CDR3 nucleotide sequence: TGTGCCAGCAGCCAACGACAGTACGGCACAGATACGCAGTATTTT.